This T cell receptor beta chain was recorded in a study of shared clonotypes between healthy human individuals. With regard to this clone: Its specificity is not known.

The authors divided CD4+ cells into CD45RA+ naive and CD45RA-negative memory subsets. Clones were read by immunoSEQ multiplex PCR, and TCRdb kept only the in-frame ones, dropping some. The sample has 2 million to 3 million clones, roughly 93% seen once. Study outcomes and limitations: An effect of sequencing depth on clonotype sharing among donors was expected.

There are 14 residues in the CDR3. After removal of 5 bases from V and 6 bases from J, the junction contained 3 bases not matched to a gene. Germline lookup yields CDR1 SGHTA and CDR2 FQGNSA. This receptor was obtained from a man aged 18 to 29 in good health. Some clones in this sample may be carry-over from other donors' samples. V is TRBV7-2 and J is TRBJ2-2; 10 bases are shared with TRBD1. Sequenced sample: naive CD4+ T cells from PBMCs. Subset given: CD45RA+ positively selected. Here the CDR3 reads CASSAGQGAGELFF. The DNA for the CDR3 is TGTGCCAGCAGCGCAGGACAGGGGGCCGGGGAGCTGTTTTTT.